Following are 27 T cell receptor beta chains from one sample sequenced in a study of T cells after yellow fever vaccination. TCRdb re-called the 5' RACE reads through MiXCR, storing one row per CDR3 protein. The sample lists roughly 330,000 distinct CDR3 sequences; 3% to 4.5% were seen once. The specimen was PBMCs, collected 5 days after the yellow fever booster vaccination. Every receptor here comes from a man in his late teens or twenties who received the YFV17D yellow fever vaccine.

This clonotype occurred many times. The rearrangement uses TRBV12-3 or TRBV12-4 and TRBJ2-1; the D gene is possibly TRBD1 (5 bases). The V gene lost 4 bases and the J gene lost 10 bases, with 14 bases spanning the gap. This CDR3 comprises 13 residues. The CDR3 sequence is CASSSSARTEQFF. CDR3 in DNA: TGTGCCAGCAGTTCCAGCGCCAGGACAGAGCAGTTCTTC.

The chain uses TRBV6-5 and TRBJ1-2; 10 bases align to TRBD1. Germline CDR1 reads MNHEY; CDR2 reads SVGAGI. This CDR3 spans 15 amino acids. V was clipped by 0 bases and J by 2 bases; unmatched bases: 0. CDR3 DNA: TGTGCCAGCAGTTACTCGACAGGGGGCAACTATGGCTACACCTTC. Translated, it gives CASSYSTGGNYGYTF.

This clonotype was picked up a small number of times. This chain uses TRBV2 with TRBJ1-2; a weak D match, TRBD1 (6 bases). Trimming took off 7 bases at V and 2 bases at J, with 23 bases between the two ends. CDR3 length: 17 amino acids. Germline V gene sequence: CDR1 SNHLY, CDR2 FYNNEI. This CDR3 reads CASTPTGTPPPNYGYTF. CDR3 bases: TGTGCCAGCACTCCCACCGGGACACCTCCGCCGAACTATGGCTACACCTTC. Based on the CDR3 plus reference TRBV2 and TRBJ1-2, the full variable domain is EPEVTQTPSHQVTQMGQEVILRCVPISNHLYFYWYRQILGQKVEFLVSFYNNEISEKSEIFDDQFSVERPDGSNFTLKIRSTKLEDSAMYFCASTPTGTPPPNYGYTFGSGTRLTVV.

A few counts support this clonotype. The gene calls are TRBV29-1 and TRBJ2-7; D possibly uses TRBD1 or TRBD2 (5 bases each). Deletions cut 4 bases from V and 4 bases from J, with 14 bases between. The CDR3 has 13 residues. In germline, CDR1 is SQVTM, CDR2 ANQGSEA. The CDR3 sequence is CSVVNHGGYEQYF. CDR3 nucleotide sequence: TGCAGCGTTGTCAATCATGGGGGTTACGAGCAGTACTTC.

This clonotype was found a few times. V is TRBV6-5 and J is TRBJ2-5, with D uncertain. The length of the CDR3 is 14 residues. Germline-derived CDR1 and CDR2 are MNHEY and SVGAGI. V lost 0 bases to trimming and J lost 7 bases, with 12 bases between them. Here the CDR3 DNA reads TGTGCCAGCAGTTACTCTAGGCAGTCTACGACCCAGTACTTC. Its protein product is CASSYSRQSTTQYF.

This clonotype was seen a handful of times. The rearrangement uses TRBV10-3 and TRBJ2-7; tentatively, D is TRBD2 (5 bases). CDR1 ENHRY and CDR2 SYGVKD come from the germline V gene. Trimming cost V 0 bases and J 1 base, with 13 bases left between them. This CDR3 has 16 amino acids. CDR3 residues: CAISESTGSRSYEQYF. In DNA form, the CDR3 reads TGTGCCATCAGTGAGTCGACGGGAAGCCGGTCCTACGAGCAGTACTTC.

This clonotype was observed a few times. The V call is TRBV20-1, the J call TRBJ1-2; possible D gene TRBD1, 5 bases. Trimming left V 6 bases short and J 4 bases short, with 24 bases between. The CDR3 totals 16 residues. The V gene's germline CDR1 is DFQATT and CDR2 SNEGSKA (reference sequence). DNA of the CDR3: TGCAGTGCAGGAGGAGGCTGGCAGGGCTTGCGCTATGGCTACACCTTC. Amino acid sequence: CSAGGGWQGLRYGYTF.

This clonotype has ten or more counts. The rearrangement joins TRBV9 to TRBJ2-2, with D tentatively TRBD1 (6 bases). Trimming removed 6 bases from V and 0 bases from J, with 12 bases in between. CDR1 SGDLS and CDR2 YYNGEE come from the germline V gene. The CDR3 is 15 residues long. This CDR3 is CASTRGHTNTGELFF. CDR3 DNA: TGTGCCAGCACCAGGGGACATACGAACACCGGGGAGCTGTTTTTT.

This chain joins TRBV4-1 and TRBJ1-5, with a weak D call TRBD1 (5 bases). This CDR3 is 15 amino acids long. Germline CDR1 MGHRA, CDR2 YSYEKL. V was clipped by 3 bases and J by 5 bases, with 14 bases between them. The CDR3 DNA is TGCGCCAGCAGCCATGCCGACGGGGGTTATCAGCCCCAGCATTTT. Translated: CASSHADGGYQPQHF.

This clonotype has more than one count but fewer than ten. The CDR3 DNA reads as TGTGCCAGCAGCGAACGGGCCCTCTATAATTCACCCCTCCACTTT. It is translated as CASSERALYNSPLHF. The V and J genes are TRBV7-2 and TRBJ1-6; D unresolved. The ends were cut back, 5 bases at V and 3 bases at J, with 11 bases in the middle. CDR1 SGHTA and CDR2 FQGNSA come from the germline V gene. The CDR3 is made up of 15 amino acids.

The genes are TRBV10-3 and TRBJ1-1, with D possibly being TRBD1 (6 bases). This CDR3 has 13 residues. Trimming cost V 9 bases and J 5 bases, with 16 bases left between them. Germline CDR1 reads ENHRY; CDR2 reads SYGVKD. In DNA form, the CDR3 reads TGTGCCATGGGGGGCCCGGGGCTTACTGAAGCTTTCTTT. Translation: CAMGGPGLTEAFF.

The chain combines TRBV25-1 with TRBJ1-1; D perhaps matches TRBD1 (5 bases). The germline V gene has CDR1 MGHDK and CDR2 SYGVNS. Trimming shortened V by 5 bases and J by 3 bases, and 22 bases separated the two germline ends. The CDR3 runs 17 residues. The CDR3 spells CASSKDRKDTYYTEAFF. CDR3 sequence (DNA): TGTGCCAGCAGTAAGGACCGCAAGGACACATATTACACTGAAGCTTTCTTT.

The chain carries TRBV20-1 and TRBJ2-5, with D hard to call. Germline V lookup: CDR1 DFQATT, CDR2 SNEGSKA (reference sequence). The V end was cut by 6 bases, the J end by 0 bases, with 11 bases between. The CDR3 contains 13 residues. This CDR3 reads CSAQALYQETQYF. The CDR3 DNA is TGCAGTGCCCAGGCGTTGTACCAAGAGACCCAGTACTTC.

The V and J genes are TRBV27 and TRBJ1-5; D unresolved. V was trimmed by 3 bases and J by 3 bases, leaving 15 bases between them. The CDR3 sequence is 16 residues long. The germline gives CDR1 MNHEY, CDR2 SMNVEV (reference sequence). The chain's CDR3 is CASSFSGRITNQPQHF. The CDR3 coding sequence is TGTGCCAGCAGTTTTTCGGGTCGCATAACCAATCAGCCCCAGCATTTT.

CDR3 sequence: CASSYHRGTEAFF. The CDR3 DNA reads as TGCGCCAGCAGCTACCACAGGGGCACTGAAGCTTTCTTT. The V gene is TRBV5-1, the J gene TRBJ1-1; 7 positions agree with TRBD1. Germline CDR1 and CDR2: SGHRS and YFSETQ. With V trimmed by 3 bases and J by 4 bases, 3 bases remained unmatched. The CDR3 consists of 13 residues.

This clonotype has only a few counts. The chain links TRBV12-3 or TRBV12-4 to TRBJ1-6; D is ambiguous. CDR3 size: 13 residues. Trimming shortened V by 6 bases and J by 4 bases, and 7 bases separated the two germline ends. Here the CDR3 DNA reads TGTGCCAGCAGGGTAGATTATAATTCACCCCTCCACTTT. Protein product: CASRVDYNSPLHF.

The CDR3 nucleotides read TGTGCCAGCAGCTTATTCCCACAGACCCAGTACTTC. It encodes CASSLFPQTQYF. The chain combines TRBV7-9 with TRBJ2-5; D call uncertain. The germline CDR1 and CDR2 sequences are SEHNR and FQNEAQ (reference sequence). Deletions cut 2 bases from V and 6 bases from J, with 7 bases between. The CDR3 consists of 12 residues.

This clonotype was counted at least ten times. This chain uses TRBV29-1 with TRBJ2-5; a possible D gene is TRBD1 (6 bases). The CDR3 has 13 amino acids. V lost 7 bases and J 5 bases, leaving 17 bases between the germline ends. Germline V lookup: CDR1 SQVTM, CDR2 ANQGSEA. CDR3 residues: CSAVGPGDETQYF. The CDR3 DNA is TGCAGCGCAGTGGGACCAGGGGATGAGACCCAGTACTTC.

This clonotype was observed a handful of times. This sequence joins TRBV14 and TRBJ2-7, with D hard to call. The germline V gene has CDR1 SGHDN and CDR2 FVKESK. The CDR3 covers 14 residues. V lost 5 bases and J 5 bases, leaving 16 bases between the germline ends. The CDR3 protein is CASSSYRRVHEQYF. The CDR3 nucleotides read TGTGCCAGCAGCTCGTACCGACGGGTCCACGAGCAGTACTTC.

The sample holds many counts of this clonotype. The chain joins TRBV15 to TRBJ2-7; tentatively, D is TRBD1 (6 bases). The V end lost 6 bases, the J end lost 2 bases, and 11 bases lay between the germline ends. CDR1 and CDR2 (germline): LNHNV, YYDKDF (reference sequence). The CDR3 contains 13 residues. The CDR3 nucleotides are TGTGCCACCAGTTTTGACAGGACCTACGAGCAGTACTTC. Its protein is CATSFDRTYEQYF. The complete variable domain, with remaining parts taken from reference TRBV15 and TRBJ2-7, reads DAMVIQNPRYQVTQFGKPVTLSCSQTLNHNVMYWYQQKSSQAPKLLFHYYDKDFNNEADTPDNFQSRRPNTSFCFLDIRSPGLGDTAMYLCATSFDRTYEQYFGPGTRLTVT.

The chain is built from TRBV6-1 and TRBJ2-7, with 10 bases aligning to TRBD1. The ends lost 7 bases at V and 7 bases at J; junction bases unmatched: 13. The germline V gene has CDR1 MNHNS and CDR2 SASEGT. The length of the CDR3 is 15 residues. The CDR3 sequence is CASNRSGTGAREQYF. In nucleotides, the CDR3 is TGTGCCAGCAACCGATCGGGGACAGGGGCTCGGGAGCAGTACTTC.

This clonotype was observed a handful of times. This chain uses TRBV12-3 or TRBV12-4 with TRBJ1-1, with D unclear. Trimming pared 3 bases from V and 1 base from J, leaving 12 bases between. This CDR3 spans 15 amino acids. Here the CDR3 DNA reads TGTGCCAGCAGTTTCTTAGTGATACCGAACACTGAAGCTTTCTTT. Translated, it gives CASSFLVIPNTEAFF.

This clonotype was seen at least ten times. This chain joins TRBV5-1 and TRBJ2-7; TRBD2 matches 9 bases. This CDR3 has 15 residues. CDR1 is SGHRS and CDR2 is YFSETQ in the germline V gene. V was pared by 0 bases and J by 6 bases, with 7 bases of the junction left unmatched. This CDR3 reads CASSLGASGASEQYF. CDR3 in DNA: TGCGCCAGCAGCTTGGGGGCTAGCGGGGCATCCGAGCAGTACTTC.

The chain joins TRBV4-3 to TRBJ2-1; 7 bases align to TRBD2. Germline V gene sequence: CDR1 LGHNA, CDR2 YSLEER. CDR3 size: 15 residues. Trimming cost V 0 bases and J 3 bases; bases outside gene matches: 2. In DNA, the CDR3 is TGCGCCAGCAGCCAAGACAGCGGGAACTACAATGAGCAGTTCTTC. Translation: CASSQDSGNYNEQFF.

In its sample, this clonotype was seen many times. V and J are TRBV3-1 and TRBJ2-2; perhaps TRBD1 as D (5 bases). The CDR3 extends over 16 amino acids. With 1 base removed from V and 1 base from J, the gap between germline ends came to 10 bases. Germline CDR1 is LGHDT and CDR2 is YNNKEL (reference sequence). The CDR3 reads CASSQVAGKNTGELFF. The CDR3 coding sequence is TGTGCCAGCAGCCAAGTAGCAGGGAAGAACACCGGGGAGCTGTTTTTT.

This rearrangement joins TRBV4-1 to TRBJ2-4; 11 nucleotides align to TRBD1. V trimming: 0 bases; J trimming: 5 bases; junction bases outside the gene matches: 9. This CDR3 comprises 18 residues. The V gene's germline CDR1 is MGHRA and CDR2 YSYEKL. The CDR3 region has the DNA TGCGCCAGCAGCCAAGACGCGCCCGGGACAGGGGGGGAAAACATTCAGTACTTC. Its protein is CASSQDAPGTGGENIQYF.

This chain uses TRBV4-2 with TRBJ1-4; tentative D call: TRBD1 (5 bases). The CDR3 covers 20 residues. CDR1 and CDR2 (germline): LGHNA, YNFKEQ. V lost 0 bases, J lost 2 bases, and 22 bases lay in between. The CDR3 DNA follows: TGTGCCAGCAGCCAAGATGACATGGGGGGGGGTGGCACGACTAATGAAAAACTGTTTTTT. As protein: CASSQDDMGGGGTTNEKLFF.